This entry lists 3 T cell receptor beta chains sequenced from one sample in a study of blood T cell repertoires in COVID-19. TCRdb's copy holds only in-frame clones and misses some; the assay was immunoSEQ multiplex PCR. The sample holds nearly 350,000 clones; about 90% are singletons and the top ten take more than 3%. The material sequenced was peripheral blood. The receptors stem from a woman aged 18-29 years who had recovered from COVID-19.

V usage is TRBV6-5 and J usage is TRBJ2-3; perhaps TRBD2 as D (5 bases). Germline CDR1 reads MNHEY; CDR2 reads SVGAGI. This CDR3 spans 15 amino acids. The V end was cut by 2 bases, the J end by 7 bases, with 16 bases between. In DNA, the CDR3 is TGTGCCAGCAGTTACAAGCGGACCCCTGAAAATACGCAGTATTTT. Amino acids: CASSYKRTPENTQYF.

The chain employs TRBV24-1 and TRBJ1-4; D gene uncertain. Germline loops: CDR1 KGHDR, CDR2 SFDVKD. This CDR3 spans 16 amino acids. V was pared by 5 bases and J by 0 bases, with 12 bases between. CDR3 loop: CATSGSPGATNEKLFF. In nucleotides, the CDR3 is TGTGCCACCAGTGGCTCACCGGGAGCAACTAATGAAAAACTGTTTTTT.

This chain links TRBV5-1 with TRBJ2-5, with D perhaps matching TRBD1 (6 bases). The CDR3 runs to 13 residues. Germline V CDR1 and CDR2: SGHRS, YFSETQ. Deletions cut 5 bases from V and 1 base from J, with 9 bases between. This chain's CDR3 is CASSRTAQETQYF. The CDR3 DNA follows: TGCGCCAGCAGTCGGACAGCCCAAGAGACCCAGTACTTC. Together with reference TRBV5-1 and TRBJ2-5, the CDR3 gives the full variable domain: KAGVTQTPRYLIKTRGQQVTLSCSPISGHRSVSWYQQTPGQGLQFLFEYFSETQRNKGNFPGRFSGRQFSNSRSEMNVSTLELGDSALYLCASSRTAQETQYFGPGTRLLVL.